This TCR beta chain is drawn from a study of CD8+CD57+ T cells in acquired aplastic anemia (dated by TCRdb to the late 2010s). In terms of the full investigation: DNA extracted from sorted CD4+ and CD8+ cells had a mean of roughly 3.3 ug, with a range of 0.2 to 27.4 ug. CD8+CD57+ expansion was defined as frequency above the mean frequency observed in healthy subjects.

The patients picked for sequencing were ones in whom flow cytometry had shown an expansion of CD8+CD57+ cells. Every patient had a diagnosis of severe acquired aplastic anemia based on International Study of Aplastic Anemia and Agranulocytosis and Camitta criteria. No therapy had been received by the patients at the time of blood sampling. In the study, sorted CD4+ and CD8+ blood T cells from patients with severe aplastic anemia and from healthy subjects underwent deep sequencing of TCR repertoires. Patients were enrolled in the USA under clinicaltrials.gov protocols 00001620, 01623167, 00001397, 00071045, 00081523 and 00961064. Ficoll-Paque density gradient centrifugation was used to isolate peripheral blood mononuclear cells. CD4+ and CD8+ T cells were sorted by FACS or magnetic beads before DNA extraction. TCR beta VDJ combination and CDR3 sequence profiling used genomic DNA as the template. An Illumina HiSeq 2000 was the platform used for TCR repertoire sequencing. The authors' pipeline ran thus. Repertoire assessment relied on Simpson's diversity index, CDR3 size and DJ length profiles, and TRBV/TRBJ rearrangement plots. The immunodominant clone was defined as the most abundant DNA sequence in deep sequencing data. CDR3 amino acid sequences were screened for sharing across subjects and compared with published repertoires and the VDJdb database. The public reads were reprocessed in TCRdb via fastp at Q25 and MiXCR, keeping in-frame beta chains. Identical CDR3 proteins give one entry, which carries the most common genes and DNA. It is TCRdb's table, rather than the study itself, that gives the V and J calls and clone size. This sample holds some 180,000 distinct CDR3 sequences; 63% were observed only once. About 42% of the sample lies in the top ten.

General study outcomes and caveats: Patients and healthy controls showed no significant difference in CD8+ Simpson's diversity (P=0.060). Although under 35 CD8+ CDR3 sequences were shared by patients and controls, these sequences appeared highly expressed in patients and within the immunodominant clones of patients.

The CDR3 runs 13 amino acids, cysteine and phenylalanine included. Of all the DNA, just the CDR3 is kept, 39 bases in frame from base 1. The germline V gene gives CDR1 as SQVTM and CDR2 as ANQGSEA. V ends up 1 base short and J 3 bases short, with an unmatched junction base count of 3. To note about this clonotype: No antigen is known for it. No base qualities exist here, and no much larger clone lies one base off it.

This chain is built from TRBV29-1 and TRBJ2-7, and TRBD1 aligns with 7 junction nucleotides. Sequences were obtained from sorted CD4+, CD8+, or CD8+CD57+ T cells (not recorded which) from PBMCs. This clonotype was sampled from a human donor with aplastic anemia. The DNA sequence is TGCAGCGTTGAAGGGGACAGACGCTACGAGCAGTACTTC. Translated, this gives CSVEGDRRYEQYF.